These T cell receptor beta chains were read from a single sample in a study of blood T cell repertoires in COVID-19. Clones were read by immunoSEQ multiplex PCR, and TCRdb kept only the in-frame ones, dropping some. The data show about 280,000 clones, approximately 85% seen once. Sequencing was done on a sample of peripheral blood. Every receptor here comes from a man aged 50-60 years with active or convalescent COVID-19. CDR3s include the opening cysteine and the closing phenylalanine or tryptophan. Fields, in order: CDR3 protein, CDR3 DNA, D gene, V gene, clone size, J gene. The D gene is left open where the match is weak. Clone size is given for some rows only: seen once, a few or many times, or a class if the clone is expanded.

CDR3aa: CASSQELGQGDQPQHF
CDR3nt: TGTGCCAGCAGCCAAGAATTAGGACAGGGAGATCAGCCCCAGCATTTT
d_gene: TRBD1
v_gene: TRBV4-2
abundance: -
j_gene: TRBJ1-5

CDR3aa: CASSTGQGGEQYF
CDR3nt: TGTGCCAGCTCAACCGGACAGGGGGGAGAGCAGTACTTC
d_gene: TRBD1
v_gene: TRBV18
abundance: -
j_gene: TRBJ2-7

CDR3aa: CASSFRGIIGETQYF
CDR3nt: TGCGCCAGCAGCTTCCGGGGGATTATCGGGGAGACCCAGTACTTC
d_gene: -
v_gene: TRBV5-1
abundance: -
j_gene: TRBJ2-5

CDR3aa: CATSRGALAGNQPQHF
CDR3nt: TGTGCCACCAGCAGAGGGGCTCTGGCAGGAAATCAGCCCCAGCATTTT
d_gene: -
v_gene: TRBV15
abundance: -
j_gene: TRBJ1-5

CDR3aa: CASTSWQGRTEAFF
CDR3nt: TGTGCCAGCACCTCCTGGCAGGGAAGGACTGAAGCTTTCTTT
d_gene: -
v_gene: TRBV5-4
abundance: -
j_gene: TRBJ1-1

CDR3aa: CASSRGREGNQPQHF
CDR3nt: TGCGCCAGCAGTCGCGGCAGGGAGGGCAATCAGCCCCAGCATTTT
d_gene: -
v_gene: TRBV23-1
abundance: -
j_gene: TRBJ1-5

CDR3aa: CASSLVRQAGGDTQYF
CDR3nt: TGTGCCAGCAGCTTAGTAAGACAGGCAGGCGGAGATACGCAGTATTTT
d_gene: -
v_gene: TRBV5-5
abundance: -
j_gene: TRBJ2-3

CDR3aa: CASSLDRTQPQHF
CDR3nt: TGTGCCAGCAGCCTCGACAGGACCCAGCCCCAGCATTTT
d_gene: -
v_gene: TRBV12-3/TRBV12-4
abundance: -
j_gene: TRBJ1-5

CDR3aa: CASSVTSGVTDTQYF
CDR3nt: TGTGCCAGCAGCGTGACTAGCGGGGTCACAGATACGCAGTATTTT
d_gene: TRBD2
v_gene: TRBV9
abundance: once
j_gene: TRBJ2-3

CDR3aa: CASSLVPTSGRAVKYNEQFF
CDR3nt: TGTGCCAGCAGCTTAGTGCCCACTAGCGGGAGGGCCGTTAAGTACAATGAGCAGTTCTTC
d_gene: TRBD2
v_gene: TRBV7-8
abundance: -
j_gene: TRBJ2-1

CDR3aa: CASSGRDSTSEGYTF
CDR3nt: TGTGCCAGCAGCGGCCGGGACTCTACTTCGGAGGGCTACACCTTC
d_gene: -
v_gene: TRBV4-2
abundance: -
j_gene: TRBJ1-2

CDR3aa: CASSYDRVNSPLHF
CDR3nt: TGTGCCAGCAGCTACGACAGGGTAAACTCACCCCTCCACTTT
d_gene: TRBD1
v_gene: TRBV7-9
abundance: -
j_gene: TRBJ1-6

CDR3aa: CASSPLGVGNTIYF
CDR3nt: TGTGCCAGCAGTCCGTTGGGCGTAGGAAACACCATATATTTT
d_gene: -
v_gene: TRBV28
abundance: -
j_gene: TRBJ1-3

CDR3aa: CASSPQGRDTEAFF
CDR3nt: TGTGCCAGCAGCCCCCAAGGTCGGGACACTGAAGCTTTCTTT
d_gene: -
v_gene: TRBV7-9
abundance: -
j_gene: TRBJ1-1

CDR3aa: CASSLARATYEQYF
CDR3nt: TGTGCCAGCAGCTTGGCCAGGGCCACCTACGAGCAGTACTTC
d_gene: -
v_gene: TRBV5-5
abundance: -
j_gene: TRBJ2-7

CDR3aa: CASSFGTTYPYF
CDR3nt: TGTGCCAGCAGCTTTGGGACTACCTATCCGTACTTC
d_gene: TRBD2
v_gene: TRBV7-9
abundance: -
j_gene: TRBJ2-7

CDR3aa: CASSQELALAGDYEQYF
CDR3nt: TGCGCCAGCAGCCAAGAATTGGCCCTAGCGGGCGATTACGAGCAGTACTTC
d_gene: TRBD2
v_gene: TRBV4-3
abundance: -
j_gene: TRBJ2-7

CDR3aa: CAARNEGGPNEKLFF
CDR3nt: TGTGCCGCCCGCAATGAGGGAGGACCGAATGAAAAACTGTTTTTT
d_gene: -
v_gene: TRBV10-3
abundance: once
j_gene: TRBJ1-4

CDR3aa: CASSPVTAGARFSPLHF
CDR3nt: TGTGCCAGCTCACCAGTCACAGCCGGTGCCCGTTTTTCACCCCTCCACTTT
d_gene: -
v_gene: TRBV18
abundance: once
j_gene: TRBJ1-6

CDR3aa: CATSRGQGRSGTEAFF
CDR3nt: TGTGCCACCAGCAGGGGACAGGGAAGGTCTGGGACTGAAGCTTTCTTT
d_gene: TRBD1
v_gene: TRBV15
abundance: -
j_gene: TRBJ1-1

CDR3aa: CASSFFSRSYNEQFF
CDR3nt: TGTGCCAGCAGCTTTTTTAGCCGCTCCTACAATGAGCAGTTCTTC
d_gene: -
v_gene: TRBV5-6
abundance: -
j_gene: TRBJ2-1

CDR3aa: CARSPLAGVSGETQYF
CDR3nt: TGTGCCCGCAGCCCACTAGCGGGAGTATCGGGAGAGACCCAGTACTTC
d_gene: TRBD2
v_gene: TRBV5-4
abundance: -
j_gene: TRBJ2-5

CDR3aa: CASSYSREVTYEQYF
CDR3nt: TGTGCCAGCAGTTACTCGCGGGAGGTTACCTACGAGCAGTACTTC
d_gene: TRBD2
v_gene: TRBV6-5
abundance: -
j_gene: TRBJ2-7

CDR3aa: CASSTDGTGTYEQYF
CDR3nt: TGTGCCAGTAGTACCGACGGAACAGGGACCTACGAGCAGTACTTC
d_gene: -
v_gene: TRBV19
abundance: -
j_gene: TRBJ2-7

CDR3aa: CASSVGAENTEAFF
CDR3nt: TGTGCCAGCAGCGTAGGGGCTGAGAACACTGAAGCTTTCTTT
d_gene: -
v_gene: TRBV9
abundance: -
j_gene: TRBJ1-1

CDR3aa: CAISESGTEAFF
CDR3nt: TGTGCCATCAGTGAGTCCGGCACTGAAGCTTTCTTT
d_gene: -
v_gene: TRBV10-3
abundance: -
j_gene: TRBJ1-1

CDR3aa: CASSLGQVSSYEQYF
CDR3nt: TGTGCCAGCAGCCTCGGACAGGTTAGCTCCTACGAGCAGTACTTC
d_gene: TRBD1
v_gene: TRBV7-9
abundance: -
j_gene: TRBJ2-7

CDR3aa: CASRTPGLLTGELFF
CDR3nt: TGTGCCAGCAGAACACCGGGACTATTAACCGGGGAGCTGTTTTTT
d_gene: TRBD2
v_gene: TRBV28
abundance: -
j_gene: TRBJ2-2

CDR3aa: CASSYRLEGSDTIYF
CDR3nt: TGTGCCAGCAGTTACCGGTTGGAGGGCTCAGACACCATATATTTT
d_gene: -
v_gene: TRBV6-6
abundance: -
j_gene: TRBJ1-3

CDR3aa: CASSRGQSGEKLFF
CDR3nt: TGTGCCAGCAGCCGGGGACAGTCCGGGGAAAAACTGTTTTTT
d_gene: TRBD1
v_gene: TRBV13
abundance: -
j_gene: TRBJ1-4

CDR3aa: CAWNGQGYEQYF
CDR3nt: TGTGCCTGGAACGGGCAGGGCTACGAGCAGTACTTC
d_gene: -
v_gene: TRBV30
abundance: -
j_gene: TRBJ2-7

CDR3aa: CASSGQAGLGDTQYF
CDR3nt: TGTGCCAGCAGCGGCCAAGCGGGATTGGGAGATACGCAGTATTTT
d_gene: TRBD2
v_gene: TRBV9
abundance: -
j_gene: TRBJ2-3

CDR3aa: CASSPGSRGANSPLHF
CDR3nt: TGTGCCAGCTCACCCGGCAGCCGGGGGGCAAATTCACCCCTCCACTTT
d_gene: -
v_gene: TRBV18
abundance: -
j_gene: TRBJ1-6

CDR3aa: CASSGVLNTEAFF
CDR3nt: TGTGCCAGCTCCGGGGTTTTGAACACTGAAGCTTTCTTT
d_gene: -
v_gene: TRBV18
abundance: -
j_gene: TRBJ1-1

CDR3aa: CASSFTRSPLHF
CDR3nt: TGTGCCAGCAGTTTCACGAGGTCACCCCTCCACTTT
d_gene: -
v_gene: TRBV12-3/TRBV12-4
abundance: -
j_gene: TRBJ1-6

CDR3aa: CASSPQTLVSGETQYF
CDR3nt: TGTGCCAGCAGTCCCCAGACCCTGGTTTCGGGAGAGACCCAGTACTTC
d_gene: -
v_gene: TRBV27
abundance: once
j_gene: TRBJ2-5

CDR3aa: CASRWLPDTQYF
CDR3nt: TGTGCCAGCAGGTGGCTCCCAGATACGCAGTATTTT
d_gene: -
v_gene: TRBV2
abundance: -
j_gene: TRBJ2-3